What follows are 27 T cell receptor beta chains derived from one specimen sequenced in a study of T cell clonality in common variable immunodeficiency. Some clones are missing from TCRdb's copy, which holds only in-frame ones; the method was immunoSEQ multiplex PCR. The sample presents more than 55,000 clones, none singletons. Sequencing input: peripheral blood mononuclear cells. The receptors here all came from a person between 18 and 75 years old in good health.

In this sample, this clone turned up many times. The read gets to within 3 residues of the CDR3 end, and the germline J gene fills in the rest. The V gene is TRBV20-1, the J gene TRBJ2-1; D possibly uses TRBD1 or TRBD2 (6 bases each). CDR3 length equals 13 residues. V lost 8 bases and J 5 bases, leaving 16 bases between the germline ends. CDR1 DFQATT and CDR2 SNEGSKA come from the germline V gene (reference sequence). This CDR3 is CSLLGAGNNEQFF. The covered CDR3 bases are TGCAGTCTCCTGGGGGCGGGAAACAATGAG.

This clone has a handful of counts. Germline is not matched at one junction end, which may reflect a read error. The read ends 3 residues early relative to the CDR3; the germline J gene fills the gap. The chain employs TRBV7-9 and TRBJ1-1; D might be TRBD1 (5 bases). The CDR3 consists of 14 residues. In germline, CDR1 is SEHNR, CDR2 FQNEAQ (reference sequence). CDR3 loop: CSSSLAGAGTEAFF. The sequenced CDR3 bases are TGTTCCAGCAGCTTAGCTGGGGCAGGCACTGAA. Variable domain in full (rest from reference TRBV7-9 and TRBJ1-1): DTGVSQNPRHKITKRGQNVTFRCDPISEHNRLYWYRQTLGQGPEFLTYFQNEAQLEKSRLLSDRFSAERPKGSFSTLEIQRTEQGDSAMYLCSSSLAGAGTEAFFGQGTRLTVV.

There are many counts of this clone. The CDR3 end is not reached by the read, which stops 3 residues before it; the germline J gene fills it in. This chain joins TRBV29-1 and TRBJ2-1; 7 bases line up with TRBD1. The germline V gene encodes CDR1 SQVTM and CDR2 ANQGSEA. This CDR3 is built from 14 residues. The junction had 9 bases not matched to a gene; V was cut back by 6 bases and J by 4 bases. CDR3: CSVLRPGQYNEQFF. CDR3 bases read: TGCAGCGTCCTGAGACCGGGACAGTACAATGAG.

In the case of this clone: Sequencing ends 3 residues short of the CDR3 end; the germline J gene provides the rest. The rearrangement uses TRBV7-2 and TRBJ2-3; D is undetermined. Germline-derived CDR1 and CDR2 are SGHTA and FQGNSA. V was shortened by 5 bases and J by 5 bases, with 17 bases between the two germline ends. This CDR3 is built from 15 residues. The CDR3 bases that were read are TGTGCCAGCAGCCAAGCTCTCCGGGTCGTAGATACG. This codes for CASSQALRVVDT. The whole CDR3 sequence is CASSQALRVVDTQYF.

In its sample, this clone was seen many times. The CDR3 bases that were read are TGCAGTGCTAGGGGCTTAGCGGGCGTTAATGAG. It is translated as CSARGLAGVNE. Given in full, the CDR3 is CSARGLAGVNEQFF. The chain uses TRBV20-1 and TRBJ2-1; 7 bases are a match to TRBD2. The CDR3 goes on 3 residues after the read ends, and that part is filled in from the germline J gene. From germline, CDR1 is DFQATT and CDR2 SNEGSKA (reference sequence). The CDR3 has 14 amino acids. V shed 3 bases, J shed 7 bases, and the junction held 9 bases outside the gene matches.

This clone was seen repeatedly, ten times or more. The read finishes 3 residues shy of the CDR3 end, and the germline J gene is used to complete it. The rearrangement links TRBV29-1 to TRBJ1-1; D is ambiguous. CDR1 and CDR2 from the germline V gene are SQVTM and ANQGSEA. This CDR3 spans 14 amino acids. The V end lost 0 bases, the J end lost 3 bases, and 11 bases lay between the germline ends. The CDR3 bases that were read are TGCAGCGTTGAAGATTATTTATCGGACACTGAA. It encodes CSVEDYLSDTE. The whole CDR3 sequence is CSVEDYLSDTEAFF.

This clone was found many times. From the germline J gene comes the end of the CDR3, since the read stops 3 residues before it. The V gene is TRBV19, the J gene TRBJ2-1; perhaps D is TRBD1 or TRBD2 (5 bases each). CDR1 is LNHDA, CDR2 SQIVND, per germline (reference sequence). This CDR3 has 15 amino acids. V was pared by 5 bases and J by 0 bases, with 11 bases between. The DNA read from the CDR3 is TGTGCCAGTAGTCGAGGGGTTGACTCCTACAATGAG. Its translation is CASSRGVDSYNE. The complete CDR3 reads CASSRGVDSYNEQFF.

This clone was recorded many times. The observed sequence ends 3 residues before the CDR3 terminus, with the missing tail filled in from the germline J gene. The rearrangement links TRBV7-2 to TRBJ2-3; D gene unclear. The CDR3 loop spans 14 amino acids. Trimming cost V 6 bases and J 0 bases, with 10 bases left between them. CDR1 and CDR2 (germline): SGHTA, FQGNSA. This CDR3 is CASRFRRSTDTQYF. The sequenced part of the CDR3 DNA is TGTGCCAGCAGATTCAGGAGAAGCACAGATACG.

This clone was recorded many times. Read sequence stops 3 residues before the CDR3 end, and the germline J gene provides the missing end. The chain is built from TRBV5-1 and TRBJ2-5; 12 positions match TRBD2. The CDR3 has 16 amino acids. Germline CDR1 reads SGHRS; CDR2 reads YFSETQ. The V and J ends lost 2 bases and 5 bases, in that order; junction bases with no gene match: 7. The CDR3 bases that were read are TGCGCCAGCAGCTTTCTAGCGGGAGGGCCTTGGGAGACC. Translated, it gives CASSFLAGGPWET. The complete CDR3 protein is CASSFLAGGPWETQYF.

This clone was observed at least ten times. The sequenced fragment ends 3 residues before the CDR3 boundary, so the rest is inferred from the germline J gene. The rearrangement links TRBV29-1 to TRBJ1-2, with a tentative D call TRBD1 (6 bases). The CDR3 runs 12 residues. V was trimmed by 6 bases and J by 2 bases, leaving 10 bases between them. Germline V CDR1 and CDR2: SQVTM, ANQGSEA. CDR3 loop: CSVDRRNYGYTF. CDR3 DNA (partial): TGCAGCGTCGACAGGCGCAACTATGGC.

Ten or more counts support this clone. The DNA ends 3 residues before the CDR3 does, and the rest of the CDR3 is filled in from the germline J gene. The chain recombines TRBV20-1 with TRBJ2-3; no clear D gene. The CDR3 covers 12 residues. The V end was cut by 7 bases, the J end by 2 bases, with 10 bases between. The germline V gene encodes CDR1 DFQATT and CDR2 SNEGSKA (reference sequence). Partial CDR3 DNA: TGCAGTGTATGGCTTCCCACAGATACG. The encoded protein is CSVWLPTDT. From start to end, the CDR3 is CSVWLPTDTQYF.

This clone was seen ten or more times. CDR3 bases read: TGTGCCAGCAGCTTTGGGACAGCCGCCTACGAG. It yields the protein CASSFGTAAYE. In full, the CDR3 is CASSFGTAAYEQYF. The chain has TRBV7-2 and TRBJ2-7; 7 positions match TRBD1. Read data end 3 residues before the CDR3 end; the end is taken from the germline J gene. Losses at the gene ends were 3 bases for V and 2 bases for J; bases not matched to a gene: 4. Germline V lookup: CDR1 SGHTA, CDR2 FQGNSA. The CDR3 spans 14 residues.

This clone was observed many times. With the read ending 3 residues before the CDR3 end, the germline J gene is used to fill in that end. The genes are TRBV20-1 and TRBJ2-3, with D hard to call. The CDR3 length is 14 residues. Per germline, CDR1 DFQATT and CDR2 SNEGSKA (reference sequence). Between the trimmed V and J ends, which lost 6 bases and 6 bases, there was a span of 19 bases. CDR3: CSAQKGYGEDTQYF. CDR3 bases read: TGCAGTGCCCAGAAGGGTTATGGAGAGGATACG.

This clone was picked up many times. The read falls 3 residues short of the CDR3 end, and the missing part is taken from the germline J gene. The V and J genes are TRBV7-3 and TRBJ2-6; D is ambiguous. Trimming removed 5 bases at V and 4 bases at J, with 9 bases between. The CDR3 is made up of 14 amino acids. CDR1 SGHTA and CDR2 FQGTGA come from the germline V gene. Partial CDR3 DNA: TGTGCCAGCAGCCAGGTTGGGGGGGCCAACGTC. Residues: CASSQVGGANV. The whole CDR3 reads CASSQVGGANVLTF. The full variable domain, completed using reference TRBV7-3 and TRBJ2-6, is GAGVSQTPSNKVTEKGKYVELRCDPISGHTALYWYRQSLGQGPEFLIYFQGTGAADDSGLPNDRFFAVRPEGSVSTLKIQRTERGDSAVYLCASSQVGGANVLTFGAGSRLTVL.

At least ten counts were recorded for this clone. The CDR3 sequence is CSARVFGGSPDTQYF. CDR3 bases read: TGCAGTGCTAGAGTATTTGGCGGGAGCCCAGATACG. This chain links TRBV20-1 with TRBJ2-3; 7 positions agree with TRBD2. The read terminates 3 residues ahead of where the CDR3 ends, so the germline J gene completes it. V trimming: 1 base; J trimming: 4 bases; junction bases outside the gene matches: 8. Germline V gene lookup returns CDR1 DFQATT and CDR2 SNEGSKA (reference sequence). This CDR3 region has 15 residues.

At least ten counts were recorded for this clone. The read terminates 3 residues before the CDR3 end, so the remaining end is supplied by the germline J gene. The gene calls are TRBV30 and TRBJ1-2, with TRBD1 as a possible D gene (6 bases). In germline, CDR1 is GTSNPN, CDR2 SVGIG (reference sequence). The CDR3 length is 13 residues. The CDR3 protein is CAWSQGGSGGYTF. The sequenced part of the CDR3 DNA is TGTGCCTGGAGCCAAGGGGGATCTGGAGGC.

In this sample, this clone turned up many times. Read sequence stops 3 residues before the CDR3 end, and the germline J gene provides the missing end. The V gene is TRBV5-4, the J gene TRBJ2-7; D is perhaps TRBD1 (6 bases). The germline V and J ends were trimmed by 3 bases and 3 bases, with 16 bases remaining between them. The CDR3 contains 15 residues. Germline V gene data show CDR1 as SGHNT and CDR2 as YYREEE (reference sequence). This CDR3 is CASSSKQGFGYEQYF. The part of the CDR3 DNA that was read is TGTGCCAGCAGCTCAAAACAGGGATTCGGCTACGAG.

This clone was recorded at least ten times. The CDR3 extends 3 residues past the end of the read, so its final part is completed from the germline J gene. The chain couples TRBV5-1 to TRBJ2-3, with TRBD2 matching over 11 bases. Germline V gene sequence: CDR1 SGHRS, CDR2 YFSETQ. This CDR3 is 16 amino acids long. V shed 0 bases and J 6 bases; nucleotides not matched to a gene: 6. The CDR3 bases that were read are TGCGCCAGCAGCTTGGTTAAACTAGCGGGAGAGGATACG. Encoded protein: CASSLVKLAGEDT. Given in full, the CDR3 is CASSLVKLAGEDTQYF.

This clone was detected ten times or more. Read data end 3 residues before the CDR3 end; the end is taken from the germline J gene. The chain recombines TRBV7-2 with TRBJ1-1; D remains unclear. Trimming shortened V by 6 bases and J by 0 bases, and 8 bases separated the two germline ends. CDR3 length equals 13 residues. Germline V lookup: CDR1 SGHTA, CDR2 FQGNSA. CDR3 sequence reads: CASSEYLNTEAFF. CDR3 DNA (partial): TGTGCCAGCAGTGAGTACTTGAACACTGAA.

Ten or more counts support this clone. The read terminates 3 residues before the CDR3 end, so the remaining end is supplied by the germline J gene. The chain joins TRBV28 to TRBJ1-1, with a weak D call TRBD1 (6 bases). The CDR3 is made up of 13 amino acids. The germline CDR1 and CDR2 sequences are MDHEN and SYDVKM. V lost 2 bases and J lost 6, with 10 bases in between. CDR3 residues: CASSLAGGPEAFF. CDR3 DNA, as far as it was read: TGTGCCAGCAGTTTAGCGGGGGGGCCTGAA.

This clone was found many times. The missing CDR3 end, 3 residues past where the read stops, is filled in from the germline J gene. The genes are TRBV20-1 and TRBJ2-7; TRBD1 matches at 7 bases. This CDR3 is 13 amino acids long. V was pared by 7 bases and J by 4 bases, with 10 bases of the junction left unmatched. Germline loops: CDR1 DFQATT, CDR2 SNEGSKA (reference sequence). The CDR3 loop is CSGSTGESYEQYF. The sequenced CDR3 bases are TGCAGTGGTAGTACAGGGGAGAGTTACGAG.

Many counts were recorded for this clone. The read comes to an end 3 residues before the CDR3 does, leaving the germline J gene to fill in the end. The rearrangement joins TRBV5-4 to TRBJ1-2, with a tentative D call TRBD1 (5 bases). V was clipped by 2 bases and J by 3 bases, with 17 bases between them. Germline values: CDR1 SGHNT, CDR2 YYREEE (reference sequence). The CDR3 sequence is 16 residues long. CDR3 bases read: TGTGCCAGCAGCTTTAACCGGGACTCGGTGGACTATGGC. This gives the protein CASSFNRDSVDYG. The CDR3 in full is CASSFNRDSVDYGYTF.

This clone was counted ten times or more. The CDR3 reads CASRPDRDIGSDIQYF. The sequenced CDR3 bases are TGTGCCAGCAGACCGGACAGGGATATTGGTAGCGACATT. The rearrangement links TRBV28 to TRBJ2-4; 8 bases match TRBD1. The CDR3 is cut off 3 residues early in the read; its end comes from the germline J gene. The CDR3 length is 16 residues. Germline loops: CDR1 MDHEN, CDR2 SYDVKM. Trimming at V came to 6 bases and at J to 8 bases, leaving 15 bases not matched to a gene.

This clone has ten or more counts. The sequence runs out 3 residues before the end of the CDR3; the remainder is reconstructed from the germline J gene. V and J are TRBV19 and TRBJ2-4; D unresolved. V was shortened by 3 bases and J by 8 bases, with 11 bases between the two germline ends. CDR3 size: 13 residues. The germline V gene encodes CDR1 LNHDA and CDR2 SQIVND (reference sequence). Incomplete CDR3 DNA: TGTGCCAGTAGTATCCCTACTCTAGACATT. This sequence encodes CASSIPTLDI. Given in full, the CDR3 is CASSIPTLDIQYF.

Ten or more counts support this clone. The read falls 3 residues short of the CDR3 end, and the missing part is taken from the germline J gene. This chain connects TRBV5-1 to TRBJ2-7; tentative D call: TRBD1 (6 bases). From germline, CDR1 is SGHRS and CDR2 YFSETQ. V gave up 0 bases and J gave up 2 bases, with 12 bases separating them. CDR3 length equals 15 residues. The part of the CDR3 DNA that was read is TGCGCCAGCAGCTTGGGTTCAGGGGCCGCCTACGAG. This gives the protein CASSLGSGAAYE. The full CDR3 sequence reads CASSLGSGAAYEQYF.

This clone came up many times. The CDR3 end falls 3 residues outside the read, so it is completed with the germline J gene. V gene TRBV14 combines with J gene TRBJ2-3; D is undetermined. This CDR3 comprises 13 residues. Deletions cut 0 bases from V and 7 bases from J, with 8 bases between. Germline V CDR1 and CDR2: SGHDN, FVKESK. The DNA read from the CDR3 is TGTGCCAGCAGCCAAGATTTGTTAAATACG. It yields the protein CASSQDLLNT. The entire CDR3 reads CASSQDLLNTQYF.

This clone appeared many times. The DNA ends 3 residues before the CDR3 does, and the rest of the CDR3 is filled in from the germline J gene. V is TRBV18 and J is TRBJ1-3; 9 bases are shared with TRBD1. The CDR3 runs 16 residues. Looked up from germline, CDR1 is KGHSH and CDR2 is LQKENI. V dropped 0 bases and J dropped 2; count of bases not matched to a gene: 2. The CDR3 bases that were read are TGTGCCAGCTCACCACCGGGACAGGGAACTGGAAACACC. It is translated as CASSPPGQGTGNT. The whole CDR3 protein reads CASSPPGQGTGNTIYF.